These 16 T cell receptor beta chains came from one sample sequenced in a study of blood T cell repertoires in COVID-19. Sequencing was performed with immunoSEQ multiplex PCR; in TCRdb, only in-frame clones are kept and a portion is missing. This table has about 160,000 clones, roughly 80% appearing once. Sequenced sample: PBMCs or T cells enriched from blood (not recorded which). The origin of the receptors is a woman aged 55 to 70 who had recovered from COVID-19.

The chain has TRBV2 and TRBJ1-1; D call uncertain. CDR3 length equals 12 residues. V lost 4 bases and J 3 bases, leaving 6 bases between the germline ends. Germline CDR1 reads SNHLY; CDR2 reads FYNNEI. The CDR3: CASSVQYTEAFF. CDR3 DNA sequence: TGTGCCAGCAGTGTCCAGTACACTGAAGCTTTCTTT.

The V call is TRBV9, the J call TRBJ2-5; tentatively, D is TRBD2 (6 bases). CDR3 size: 16 residues. V was cut by 3 bases and J by 2 bases, with 17 bases left in between. Germline lookup yields CDR1 SGDLS and CDR2 YYNGEE. CDR3 sequence: CASSADIGTVQETQYF. The CDR3 DNA is TGTGCCAGCAGCGCAGACATCGGGACTGTGCAAGAGACCCAGTACTTC.

The genes are TRBV3-1 (or the pseudogene TRBV3-2) and TRBJ1-2; D not certain. The CDR3 is 18 residues long. Trimming cost V 3 bases and J 4 bases, with 24 bases left between them. CDR1 and CDR2 from the germline V gene are LGHDT and YNNKEL (reference sequence). The CDR3 region is CASSHLTLGGVTPYGYTF. DNA for the CDR3: TGTGCCAGCAGCCACCTTACCCTGGGCGGGGTAACCCCCTATGGCTACACCTTC.

The chain is built from TRBV19 and TRBJ1-5, with D possibly matching TRBD1 (5 bases). Germline CDR1 is LNHDA and CDR2 is SQIVND (reference sequence). The CDR3 covers 14 residues. V gave up 6 bases and J gave up 1 base, with 10 bases separating them. Here the CDR3 reads CASSWGGSNQPQHF. In nucleotides, the CDR3 is TGTGCCAGTAGCTGGGGGGGGAGCAATCAGCCCCAGCATTTT.

V is TRBV24-1 and J is TRBJ2-7; 9 positions agree with TRBD1. This CDR3 region has 14 residues. Losses at the gene ends were 5 bases for V and 5 bases for J; bases not matched to a gene: 6. Germline V gene sequence: CDR1 KGHDR, CDR2 SFDVKD. The DNA of the CDR3 is TGTGCCACCAGTGTCGACGGGACAGGGAACGAGCAGTACTTC. Translated: CATSVDGTGNEQYF.

V gene TRBV15 combines with J gene TRBJ2-1; 8 nucleotides match TRBD1. The CDR3 consists of 15 residues. Looked up from germline, CDR1 is LNHNV and CDR2 is YYDKDF (reference sequence). Losses at the gene ends were 2 bases for V and 4 bases for J; bases not matched to a gene: 4. The chain's CDR3 is CATSRTGQGYNEQFF. CDR3 in DNA: TGTGCCACCAGCAGAACTGGACAGGGATACAATGAGCAGTTCTTC.

The V and J genes are TRBV18 and TRBJ2-2, with TRBD2 as a possible D gene (6 bases). The germline V and J ends were trimmed by 3 bases and 1 base, with 12 bases remaining between them. This CDR3 is built from 16 residues. Per germline, CDR1 KGHSH and CDR2 LQKENI. In DNA, the CDR3 is TGTGCCAGCTCACCCGCGGGGCTCCAGAACACCGGGGAGCTGTTTTTT. As protein: CASSPAGLQNTGELFF.

The chain has TRBV11-2 and TRBJ2-7; D is uncertain. The CDR3 spans 11 residues. Looked up from germline, CDR1 is SGHAT and CDR2 is FQNNGV. V was shortened by 2 bases and J by 5 bases, with 4 bases between the two germline ends. The CDR3: CASSLSNEQYF. The CDR3 region has the DNA TGTGCCAGCAGCTTAAGCAACGAGCAGTACTTC. Looking up the rest from reference TRBV11-2 and TRBJ2-7 gives the full variable domain: EAGVAQSPRYKIIEKRQSVAFWCNPISGHATLYWYQQILGQGPKLLIQFQNNGVVDDSQLPKDRFSAERLKGVDSTLKIQPAKLEDSAVYLCASSLSNEQYFGPGTRLTVT.

The chain uses TRBV5-1 and TRBJ1-4, with no clear D. Trimming shortened V by 6 bases and J by 1 base, and 10 bases separated the two germline ends. The CDR3 sequence is 14 residues long. The germline CDR1 and CDR2 sequences are SGHRS and YFSETQ. The CDR3 DNA is TGCGCCAGCACGAGAGGAGTAACTAATGAAAAACTGTTTTTT. It encodes CASTRGVTNEKLFF.

The chain is built from TRBV11-2 and TRBJ2-7; 9 bases are shared with TRBD1. J lost 7 bases, V lost 2 bases, and 9 bases had no gene match. CDR3 length equals 15 residues. CDR1 and CDR2 from the germline V gene are SGHAT and FQNNGV. CDR3 residues: CASSLSPGQGVEQYF. CDR3 nucleotide sequence: TGTGCCAGCAGCTTAAGCCCGGGACAGGGAGTTGAGCAGTACTTC.

This clone has a handful of counts. The chain recombines TRBV5-1 with TRBJ2-1; D is perhaps TRBD1 (5 bases). Germline CDR1 reads SGHRS; CDR2 reads YFSETQ. V gave up 0 bases and J gave up 7 bases, with 11 bases separating them. CDR3 length equals 14 residues. Written as DNA, the CDR3 is TGCGCCAGCAGCTTGGATTCACAGGCGAATGAGCAGTTCTTC. Encoded protein: CASSLDSQANEQFF. Looking up the rest from reference TRBV5-1 and TRBJ2-1 gives the full variable domain: KAGVTQTPRYLIKTRGQQVTLSCSPISGHRSVSWYQQTPGQGLQFLFEYFSETQRNKGNFPGRFSGRQFSNSRSEMNVSTLELGDSALYLCASSLDSQANEQFFGPGTRLTVL.

This sequence joins TRBV6-4 and TRBJ2-1; 8 bases fit TRBD1. V gave up 3 bases and J gave up 3 bases; unmatched junction bases: 13. The CDR3 sequence is 18 residues long. Germline loops: CDR1 MRHNA, CDR2 SNTAGT. CDR3 protein: CASSEDGQGRYNYNEQFF. CDR3 DNA sequence: TGTGCCAGCAGTGAAGACGGACAGGGCCGTTATAACTACAATGAGCAGTTCTTC.

The chain joins TRBV23-1 to TRBJ2-7, with 8 bases fitting TRBD2. TRBV23-1 counts as an open reading frame of uncertain function. The junction had 7 bases not matched to a gene; V was cut back by 3 bases and J by 3 bases. This CDR3 is built from 15 residues. This CDR3 is CASSHSGGWIYEQYF. For the CDR3, the DNA is TGCGCCAGCAGTCACAGCGGGGGCTGGATCTACGAGCAGTACTTC.

This chain links TRBV2 with TRBJ2-1; 9 bases are shared with TRBD1. This CDR3 has 16 residues. CDR1 and CDR2 (germline): SNHLY, FYNNEI. The J segment lost 9 bases and the V segment lost 3 bases, leaving 12 bases of the junction unmatched. The CDR3, as DNA: TGTGCCAGCAGTGAGGTCGGGACAGGGATATTAGGTGAGCAGTTCTTC. Translating it yields CASSEVGTGILGEQFF.

The chain recombines TRBV11-2 with TRBJ2-1; TRBD1 matches 7 bases. This CDR3 is built from 14 residues. Germline CDR1 and CDR2: SGHAT and FQNNGV. V gave up 4 bases and J gave up 7 bases; unmatched junction bases: 7. The CDR3 DNA reads TGTGCCAGCAGCTCGACAGGGATTGGGAATGAGCAGTTCTTC. It encodes CASSSTGIGNEQFF.

V is TRBV7-6 and J is TRBJ1-6; D gene uncertain. Germline values: CDR1 SGHVS, CDR2 FNYEAQ. V was pared by 1 base and J by 6 bases, with 13 bases between. This CDR3 is built from 16 residues. In DNA, the CDR3 is TGTGCCAGCAGCTTAGGCGCAGGCCCATTTAATTCACCCCTCCACTTT. Protein: CASSLGAGPFNSPLHF.